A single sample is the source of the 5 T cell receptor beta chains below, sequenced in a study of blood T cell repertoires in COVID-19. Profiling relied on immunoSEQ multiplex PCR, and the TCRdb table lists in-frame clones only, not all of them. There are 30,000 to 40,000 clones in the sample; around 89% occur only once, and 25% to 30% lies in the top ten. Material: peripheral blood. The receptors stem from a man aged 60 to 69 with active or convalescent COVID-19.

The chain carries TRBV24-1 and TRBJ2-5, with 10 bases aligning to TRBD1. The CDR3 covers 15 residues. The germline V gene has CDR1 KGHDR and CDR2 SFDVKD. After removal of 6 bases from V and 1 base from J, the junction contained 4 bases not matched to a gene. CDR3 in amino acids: CATSSGTGAQETQYF. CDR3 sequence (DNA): TGTGCCACCAGTTCGGGGACAGGGGCCCAAGAGACCCAGTACTTC.

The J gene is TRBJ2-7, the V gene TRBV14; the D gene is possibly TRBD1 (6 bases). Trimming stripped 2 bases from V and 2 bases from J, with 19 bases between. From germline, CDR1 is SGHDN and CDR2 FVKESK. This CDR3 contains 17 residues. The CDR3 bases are TGTGCCAGCAGCCAAAGATTTACCGGGACATTCACCTACGAGCAGTACTTC. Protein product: CASSQRFTGTFTYEQYF.

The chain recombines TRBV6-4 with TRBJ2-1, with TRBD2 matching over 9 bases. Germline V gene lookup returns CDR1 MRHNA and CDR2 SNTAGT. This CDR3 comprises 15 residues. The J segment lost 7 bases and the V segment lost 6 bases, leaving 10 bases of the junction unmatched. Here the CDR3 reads CASSEIAGEGNEQFF. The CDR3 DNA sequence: TGTGCCAGCAGCGAGATAGCGGGAGAGGGTAATGAGCAGTTCTTC.

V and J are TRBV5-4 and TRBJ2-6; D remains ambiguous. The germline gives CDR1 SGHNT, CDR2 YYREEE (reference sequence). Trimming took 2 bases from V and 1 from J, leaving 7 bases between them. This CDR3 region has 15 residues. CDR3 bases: TGTGCCAGCAGCTTCCGGAGTTCTGGGGCCAACGTCCTGACTTTC. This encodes CASSFRSSGANVLTF.

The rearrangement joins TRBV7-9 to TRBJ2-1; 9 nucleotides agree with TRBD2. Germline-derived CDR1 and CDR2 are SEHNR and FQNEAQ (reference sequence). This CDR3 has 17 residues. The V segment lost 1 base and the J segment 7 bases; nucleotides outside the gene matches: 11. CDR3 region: CASSLGLWSGRFNEQFF. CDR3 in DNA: TGTGCCAGCAGCTTAGGGCTCTGGAGCGGGAGGTTTAATGAGCAGTTCTTC.